The 2 T cell receptor beta chains in this list originate from one sample, sequenced in a study of regulatory T cells in long-lasting Graves disease. Time point defined: persistent/refractory GD, antithyroid drugs over 5 years with positive TRAb. Isolated PBMC RNA provided the starting material for the TCR library. CDR3 regions were amplified by Arm-PCR using iRepertoire HTBI primers to build TCR beta libraries. MiXCR, run by TCRdb on the multiplex PCR reads, gives a single entry per CDR3 protein. The sample includes about half a million distinct CDR3 sequences, 20% to 25% of them seen just once. The source material was peripheral blood mononuclear cells (PBMCs), sampled when the disease was refractory, from a patient treated with antithyroid drugs. The receptors derive from a female donor with Graves disease.

The chain links TRBV28 to TRBJ2-3, with D possibly TRBD2 on 5 matching bases. Trimming cost V 8 bases and J 2 bases, with 11 bases left between them. This CDR3 is built from 13 residues. Germline assignment: CDR1 MDHEN and CDR2 SYDVKM. CDR3 loop: CASVHGVTDTQYF. CDR3 in DNA: TGTGCCAGCGTACACGGGGTCACAGATACGCAGTATTTT. The variable domain in full, completed from reference TRBV28 and TRBJ2-3, reads DVKVTQSSRYLVKRTGEKVFLECVQDMDHENMFWYRQDPGLGLRLIYFSYDVKMKEKGDIPEGYSVSREKKERFSLILESASTNQTSMYLCASVHGVTDTQYFGPGTRLTVL.

This clonotype turned up a few times. The chain joins TRBV5-8 to TRBJ1-2; 8 positions agree with TRBD1. This CDR3 has 16 residues. Per the germline V gene, CDR1 is SGHTS and CDR2 is YDEGEE. The ends lost 1 base at V and 0 bases at J; junction bases unmatched: 5. CDR3 sequence (DNA): TGTGCCAGCAGCTTGCACTCGGACAGGGCTAACTATGGCTACACCTTC. Protein product: CASSLHSDRANYGYTF.